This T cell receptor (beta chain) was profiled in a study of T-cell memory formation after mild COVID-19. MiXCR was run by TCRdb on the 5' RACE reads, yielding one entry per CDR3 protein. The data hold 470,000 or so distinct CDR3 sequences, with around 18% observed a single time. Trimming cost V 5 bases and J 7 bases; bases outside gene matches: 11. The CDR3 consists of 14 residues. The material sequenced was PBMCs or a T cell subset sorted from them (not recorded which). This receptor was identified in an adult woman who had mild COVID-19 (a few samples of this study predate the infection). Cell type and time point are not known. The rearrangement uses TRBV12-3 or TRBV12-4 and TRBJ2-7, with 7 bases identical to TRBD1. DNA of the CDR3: TGTGCCAGCAGTCCTTCCGGGACAGTGGGTGAGCAGTACTTC. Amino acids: CASSPSGTVGEQYF.